This TCR beta chain was captured by sequencing in a study of cytomegalovirus exposure and HLA in healthy donors. As for this clone: Its antigen remains unknown.

Profiled with immunoSEQ multiplex PCR; TCRdb holds only in-frame clones, not every one. The sample carries some 110,000 clones, 86% recorded once. Study-wide results and caveats: Three chains linked to CMV were shown in vitro to be specific for CMV antigens. There were some public TCRs occurring in many donors, but most TCR sequences were rare. Cytomegalovirus association was listed for roughly 160 TCR beta chains.

Trimming left V 4 bases short and J 3 bases short, with 22 bases between. The CDR3 contains 17 residues. Germline CDR1 reads SGDLS; CDR2 reads YYNGEE. The sequence was collected from a man aged 18-30 years in good health and CMV-seronegative. The chain links TRBV9 to TRBJ1-2; a possible D gene is TRBD1 (6 bases). Sequencing was performed on PBMCs. The CDR3 DNA follows: TGTGCCAGCAGCCCACTCGGGACACCCGGTACGGACTATGGCTACACCTTC. Translated: CASSPLGTPGTDYGYTF.